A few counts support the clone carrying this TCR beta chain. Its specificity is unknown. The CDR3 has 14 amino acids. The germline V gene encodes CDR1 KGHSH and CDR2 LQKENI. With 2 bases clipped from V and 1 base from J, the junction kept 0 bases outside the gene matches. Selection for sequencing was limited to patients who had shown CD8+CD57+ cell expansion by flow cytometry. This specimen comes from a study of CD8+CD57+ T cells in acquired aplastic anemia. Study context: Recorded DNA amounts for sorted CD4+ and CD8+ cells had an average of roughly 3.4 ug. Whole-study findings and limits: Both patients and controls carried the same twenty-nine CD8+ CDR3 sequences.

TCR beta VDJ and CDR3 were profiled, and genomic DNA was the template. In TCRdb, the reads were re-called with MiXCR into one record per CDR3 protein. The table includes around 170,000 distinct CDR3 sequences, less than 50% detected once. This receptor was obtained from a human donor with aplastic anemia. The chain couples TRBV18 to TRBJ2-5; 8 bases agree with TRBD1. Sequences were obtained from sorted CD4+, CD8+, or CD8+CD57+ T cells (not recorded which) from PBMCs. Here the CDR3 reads CASSPTGGQETQYF. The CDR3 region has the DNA TGTGCCAGCTCACCAACAGGGGGCCAAGAGACCCAGTACTTC.